The 20 T cell receptor beta chains below come from one sample, sequenced in a study of blood T cell repertoires in COVID-19. TCRdb's table, derived via immunoSEQ multiplex PCR, lists solely in-frame clones and lacks some. The sample carries more than 25,000 clones, approximately 80% recorded once. The sample consisted of peripheral blood. The receptors come from a human donor in a cohort sampled during active COVID-19.

The rearrangement joins TRBV27 to TRBJ1-2; 10 bases match TRBD1. Germline V CDR1 and CDR2: MNHEY, SMNVEV (reference sequence). The CDR3 totals 17 residues. The trim removed 1 base at V and 8 bases at J, leaving 13 bases unmatched. The CDR3 is CASSLLNPGQGLGGYTF. The CDR3 nucleotides are TGTGCCAGCAGTTTATTAAATCCGGGACAGGGGTTAGGCGGCTACACCTTC.

The chain joins TRBV4-2 to TRBJ1-2, with 8 bases aligning to TRBD1. Per germline, CDR1 LGHNA and CDR2 YNFKEQ. CDR3 size: 13 residues. J was trimmed by 4 bases and V by 7 bases; bases with no gene match: 5. This chain's CDR3 is CASTGTGTYGYTF. CDR3 bases: TGTGCCAGCACCGGGACAGGCACCTATGGCTACACCTTC.

The chain has TRBV11-2 and TRBJ2-1; 8 bases agree with TRBD2. The CDR3 contains 15 residues. Germline lookup yields CDR1 SGHAT and CDR2 FQNNGV. V lost 3 bases, J lost 2 bases, and 3 bases stayed unmatched. Here the CDR3 reads CASSFQRETYNEQFF. DNA of the CDR3: TGTGCCAGCAGCTTCCAGCGGGAGACCTACAATGAGCAGTTCTTC. The full variable domain, rest sourced from reference TRBV11-2 and TRBJ2-1, is EAGVAQSPRYKIIEKRQSVAFWCNPISGHATLYWYQQILGQGPKLLIQFQNNGVVDDSQLPKDRFSAERLKGVDSTLKIQPAKLEDSAVYLCASSFQRETYNEQFFGPGTRLTVL.

This clone appeared a single time. The CDR3 sequence is CSASGQAGILRGYTF. CDR3 nucleotides: TGCAGTGCTAGTGGGCAGGCGGGAATATTGAGAGGCTACACCTTC. The gene calls are TRBV20-1 and TRBJ1-2; D not certain. V was trimmed by 3 bases and J by 8 bases, leaving 22 bases between them. Germline lookup yields CDR1 DFQATT and CDR2 SNEGSKA (reference sequence). This CDR3 has 15 residues.

V is TRBV28 and J is TRBJ1-2; 7 bases agree with TRBD1. V was clipped by 6 bases and J by 3 bases; unmatched bases: 7. Germline values: CDR1 MDHEN, CDR2 SYDVKM. This CDR3 is 14 amino acids long. The CDR3 sequence: CASRYLDRDYGYTF. DNA of the CDR3: TGTGCCAGCAGATATCTCGACAGGGACTATGGCTACACCTTC.

V is TRBV2 and J is TRBJ1-1, with D perhaps TRBD1 (6 bases). The CDR3 runs 14 residues. Looked up from germline, CDR1 is SNHLY and CDR2 is FYNNEI. Trimming pared 5 bases from V and 1 base from J, leaving 11 bases between. The CDR3 DNA reads as TGTGCCAGCAGTAATCTACAGGGGAACACTGAAGCTTTCTTT. This encodes CASSNLQGNTEAFF.

A single count supports this clone. The rearrangement links TRBV6-5 to TRBJ2-5; perhaps TRBD1 as D (6 bases). This CDR3 has 12 residues. The germline gives CDR1 MNHEY, CDR2 SVGAGI. V gave up 9 bases and J gave up 4 bases, with 12 bases separating them. CDR3 amino acids: CASGGRVETQYF. CDR3 in DNA: TGTGCCAGTGGGGGCAGGGTAGAGACCCAGTACTTC.

The CDR3 loop is CASSTVPGTDNNSPLHF. CDR3 coding DNA: TGTGCCAGTAGCACCGTTCCCGGGACAGATAATAATTCACCCCTCCACTTT. The chain employs TRBV19 and TRBJ1-6, with 7 nucleotides matching TRBD1. The V gene's germline CDR1 is LNHDA and CDR2 SQIVND (reference sequence). The trim removed 6 bases at V and 5 bases at J, leaving 13 bases unmatched. This CDR3 has 17 amino acids.

The gene calls are TRBV6-5 and TRBJ2-7, with TRBD1 as a possible D gene (6 bases). The germline V and J ends were trimmed by 8 bases and 6 bases, with 14 bases remaining between them. The germline CDR1 and CDR2 sequences are MNHEY and SVGAGI. This CDR3 region has 12 residues. The CDR3 spells CASCTGWAEQYF. The CDR3 DNA follows: TGTGCCAGCTGCACAGGGTGGGCCGAGCAGTACTTC.

The V and J genes are TRBV5-6 and TRBJ2-3, with TRBD2 identical over 11 bases. Germline CDR1 reads SGHDT; CDR2 reads YYEEEE. The CDR3 is 16 residues long. V gave up 2 bases and J gave up 1 base; unmatched junction bases: 3. CDR3 in amino acids: CASSFKTSGGTDTQYF. Here the CDR3 DNA reads TGTGCCAGCAGCTTCAAGACTAGCGGGGGCACAGATACGCAGTATTTT.

The chain carries TRBV6-1 and TRBJ2-3, with 7 bases identical to TRBD2. V dropped 3 bases and J dropped 0; count of bases not matched to a gene: 9. The CDR3 has 17 residues. Germline V gene sequence: CDR1 MNHNS, CDR2 SASEGT. DNA of the CDR3: TGTGCCAGCAGTGAGTCTATCGGGGGGACCAGCACAGATACGCAGTATTTT. It encodes CASSESIGGTSTDTQYF.

J is TRBJ2-7 and V is TRBV3-1 (or the pseudogene TRBV3-2); perhaps TRBD2 as D (6 bases). CDR1 is LGHDT and CDR2 is YNNKEL in the germline V gene (reference sequence). Trimming pared 2 bases from V and 5 bases from J, leaving 13 bases between. The CDR3 covers 14 residues. The CDR3: CASSQNPGVDEQYF. The CDR3 region has the DNA TGTGCCAGCAGCCAAAATCCGGGAGTAGACGAGCAGTACTTC.

The genes are TRBV5-1 and TRBJ2-3; no clear D gene. Per germline, CDR1 SGHRS and CDR2 YFSETQ. This CDR3 spans 15 amino acids. Trimming pared 0 bases from V and 2 bases from J, leaving 10 bases between. CDR3 region: CASSLVAASTDTQYF. Written as DNA, the CDR3 is TGCGCCAGCAGCTTGGTGGCGGCTTCCACAGATACGCAGTATTTT.

This sequence joins TRBV3-1 (or the pseudogene TRBV3-2) and TRBJ2-7, with TRBD2 identical over 9 bases. Germline V gene sequence: CDR1 LGHDT, CDR2 YNNKEL (reference sequence). The CDR3 spans 14 residues. With 1 base clipped from V and 2 bases from J, the junction kept 0 bases outside the gene matches. The CDR3 reads CASSQGTSAYEQYF. The CDR3 DNA sequence: TGTGCCAGCAGCCAAGGGACTAGCGCCTACGAGCAGTACTTC.

The chain has TRBV4-1 and TRBJ1-4; possible D gene TRBD1, 6 bases. The CDR3 has 14 amino acids. Trimming took off 2 bases at V and 7 bases at J, with 11 bases between the two ends. Germline loops: CDR1 MGHRA, CDR2 YSYEKL. The CDR3 is CASSQPLTGEKLFF. The DNA for the CDR3 is TGCGCCAGCAGCCAACCCCTGACAGGTGAAAAACTGTTTTTT.

The J gene is TRBJ1-3, the V gene TRBV4-3; D is uncertain. There are 14 residues in the CDR3. Trimming took 1 base from V and 2 from J, leaving 6 bases between them. Germline CDR1 and CDR2: LGHNA and YSLEER. This CDR3 is CASSQGAPGNTIYF. The DNA for the CDR3 is TGCGCCAGCAGCCAAGGGGCGCCTGGAAACACCATATATTTT.

This clone was picked up a small number of times. The V gene is TRBV30, the J gene TRBJ1-2; the D gene is possibly TRBD1 (5 bases). CDR3 size: 15 residues. V was cut by 4 bases and J by 1 base, with 16 bases left in between. CDR1 GTSNPN and CDR2 SVGIG come from the germline V gene (reference sequence). CDR3 residues: CAWKPAGFGNYGYTF. The CDR3 coding sequence is TGTGCCTGGAAACCCGCAGGGTTCGGTAACTATGGCTACACCTTC.

The V and J genes are TRBV6-5 and TRBJ2-7; a possible D gene is TRBD1 (5 bases). The length of the CDR3 is 11 residues. Deletions cut 4 bases from V and 6 bases from J, with 7 bases between. The germline V gene encodes CDR1 MNHEY and CDR2 SVGAGI. The CDR3: CASSLGVEQYF. The CDR3 DNA reads TGTGCCAGCAGTTTAGGGGTCGAGCAGTACTTC.

The rearrangement links TRBV4-3 to TRBJ2-1; D perhaps matches TRBD2 (5 bases). This CDR3 is built from 18 residues. Trimming cost V 0 bases and J 6 bases, with 21 bases left between them. CDR1 and CDR2 (germline): LGHNA, YSLEER. The CDR3 protein is CASSQDLGSSSPLNEQFF. CDR3 DNA sequence: TGCGCCAGCAGCCAAGATCTTGGGAGTTCATCTCCTCTCAATGAGCAGTTCTTC.

This sequence joins TRBV28 and TRBJ2-7, with D tentatively TRBD2 (6 bases). Germline V CDR1 and CDR2: MDHEN, SYDVKM. The CDR3 loop spans 15 amino acids. Trimming stripped 5 bases from V and 6 bases from J, with 20 bases between. CDR3 region: CASSPPGSTRFEQYF. The CDR3 bases are TGTGCCAGCAGTCCGCCCGGCTCGACTAGGTTCGAGCAGTACTTC.